Presented here are 9 T cell receptor beta chains from one specimen sequenced in a study of shared clonotypes between healthy human individuals. The method was immunoSEQ multiplex PCR; TCRdb's version includes in-frame clones alone and lacks a portion of them. The table includes roughly 2.1 million clones, 85% to 95% detected once. Naive CD8 populations comprised CD45RO-negative cells positively selected for CCR7, excluding terminally differentiated effector memory CD45RA+ cells. The sequenced material came from naive CD8+ T cells from PBMCs. Receptor source: a man younger than 30 in good health. Some clones in this sample may be carry-over from other donors' samples.

V is TRBV6-5 and J is TRBJ1-3; D remains ambiguous. The V end was cut by 6 bases, the J end by 0 bases, with 9 bases between. There are 14 residues in the CDR3. Per germline, CDR1 MNHEY and CDR2 SVGAGI. CDR3 loop: CASSFQYSGNTIYF. DNA for the CDR3: TGTGCCAGCAGCTTTCAGTACTCTGGAAACACCATATATTTT.

This chain links TRBV29-1 with TRBJ2-1, with a possible D match to TRBD1 (5 bases). Germline loops: CDR1 SQVTM, CDR2 ANQGSEA. This CDR3 contains 10 residues. The CDR3, as DNA: TGCGGGGCAACTCTTCATGAGCAGTTCTTC. Residues: CGATLHEQFF.

This sequence joins TRBV7-6 and TRBJ2-5, with a tentative D call TRBD2 (5 bases). Per the germline V gene, CDR1 is SGHVS and CDR2 is FNYEAQ. Trimming took 4 bases from V and 7 from J, leaving 19 bases between them. This CDR3 has 15 amino acids. The CDR3 region is CASSSRSGKPVTQYF. Written as DNA, the CDR3 is TGTGCCAGCAGCTCCAGATCCGGGAAACCGGTGACCCAGTACTTC.

Turning to this clone: At the DNA level, this CDR3 is encoded by other sequences in the same sample as well. This chain joins TRBV7-9 and TRBJ2-7; D gene uncertain. This CDR3 contains 14 residues. Germline V CDR1 and CDR2: SEHNR, FQNEAQ (reference sequence). The V end lost 5 bases, the J end lost 2 bases, and 13 bases lay between the germline ends. DNA of the CDR3: TGTGCCAGCAGCCTGGGGTTAGGAACCTACGAGCAGTACTTC. It yields the protein CASSLGLGTYEQYF.

CDR3 nucleotides: TGTGCCAGCAGCCCACTAGCGGGAGTTGTTGAGCAGTACTTC. This gives the protein CASSPLAGVVEQYF. The chain links TRBV7-2 to TRBJ2-7, with 11 bases fitting TRBD2. The ends lost 5 bases at V and 7 bases at J; junction bases unmatched: 7. The CDR3 spans 14 residues. Germline values: CDR1 SGHTA, CDR2 FQGNSA. The entire variable domain, with the rest obtained from reference TRBV7-2 and TRBJ2-7, is as follows: GAGVSQSPSNKVTEKGKDVELRCDPISGHTALYWYRQSLGQGLEFLIYFQGNSAPDKSGLPSDRFSAERTGGSVSTLTIQRTQQEDSAVYLCASSPLAGVVEQYFGPGTRLTVT.

This chain joins TRBV28 and TRBJ2-3; no firm D call. Trimming removed 5 bases from V and 2 bases from J, with 20 bases in between. The germline gives CDR1 MDHEN, CDR2 SYDVKM. CDR3 size: 17 residues. This chain's CDR3 is CASSAHYPYIPTDTQYF. The CDR3 DNA follows: TGTGCCAGCAGTGCCCATTACCCATATATTCCCACAGATACGCAGTATTTT. The variable domain in full, with the rest retrieved from reference TRBV28 and TRBJ2-3, is DVKVTQSSRYLVKRTGEKVFLECVQDMDHENMFWYRQDPGLGLRLIYFSYDVKMKEKGDIPEGYSVSREKKERFSLILESASTNQTSMYLCASSAHYPYIPTDTQYFGPGTRLTVL.

This clone has more than one count but fewer than ten. J is TRBJ1-2 and V is TRBV28; 7 nucleotides match TRBD1. The germline gives CDR1 MDHEN, CDR2 SYDVKM. The V gene end was trimmed by 6 bases and the J gene end by 4 bases; junction bases not matched to a gene: 5. The CDR3 runs 13 residues. CDR3 in amino acids: CASRGTEAYGYTF. CDR3 coding DNA: TGTGCCAGCAGGGGGACAGAAGCCTATGGCTACACCTTC.

About this clone itself: Within the sample, other DNA sequences also encode this same CDR3. V gene TRBV7-9 combines with J gene TRBJ2-1; either TRBD1 or TRBD2 may fit D (5 bases each). Germline CDR1 reads SEHNR; CDR2 reads FQNEAQ (reference sequence). The V gene lost 5 bases and the J gene lost 4 bases, with 15 bases spanning the gap. The CDR3 has 15 amino acids. The CDR3 nucleotides are TGTGCCAGCAGCCCCCTAGCAGGGTCATACAATGAGCAGTTCTTC. Protein sequence: CASSPLAGSYNEQFF.

The chain recombines TRBV28 with TRBJ2-1; TRBD2 aligns across 10 bases. The CDR3 extends over 14 amino acids. Germline CDR1 MDHEN, CDR2 SYDVKM. The ends lost 5 bases at V and 7 bases at J; junction bases unmatched: 5. The CDR3 coding sequence is TGTGCCAGCAGTGTAGCGGGAGGATTGAATGAGCAGTTCTTC. This codes for CASSVAGGLNEQFF.